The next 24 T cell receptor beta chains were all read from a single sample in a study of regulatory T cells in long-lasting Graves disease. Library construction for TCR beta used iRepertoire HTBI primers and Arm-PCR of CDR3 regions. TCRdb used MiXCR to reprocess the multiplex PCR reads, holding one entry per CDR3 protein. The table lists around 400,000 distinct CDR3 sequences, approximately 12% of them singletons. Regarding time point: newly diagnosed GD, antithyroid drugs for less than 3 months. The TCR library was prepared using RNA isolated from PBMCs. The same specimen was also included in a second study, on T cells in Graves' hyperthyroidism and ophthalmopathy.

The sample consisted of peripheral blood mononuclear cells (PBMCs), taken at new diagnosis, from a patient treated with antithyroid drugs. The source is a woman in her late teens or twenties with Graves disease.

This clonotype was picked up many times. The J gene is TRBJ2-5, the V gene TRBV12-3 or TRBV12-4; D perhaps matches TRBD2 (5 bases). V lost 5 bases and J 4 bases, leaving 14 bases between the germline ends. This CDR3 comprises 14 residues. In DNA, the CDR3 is TGTGCCAGCAGTCCCCTTCGGGGTTTAGAGACCCAGTACTTC. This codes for CASSPLRGLETQYF.

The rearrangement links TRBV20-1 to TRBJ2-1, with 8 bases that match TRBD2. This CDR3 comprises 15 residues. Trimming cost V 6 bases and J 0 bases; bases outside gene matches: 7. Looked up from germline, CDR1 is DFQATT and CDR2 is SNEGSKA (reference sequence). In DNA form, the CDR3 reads TGCAGTGCCCAGCGGGGGCCTTCCTCCTACAATGAGCAGTTCTTC. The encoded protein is CSAQRGPSSYNEQFF.

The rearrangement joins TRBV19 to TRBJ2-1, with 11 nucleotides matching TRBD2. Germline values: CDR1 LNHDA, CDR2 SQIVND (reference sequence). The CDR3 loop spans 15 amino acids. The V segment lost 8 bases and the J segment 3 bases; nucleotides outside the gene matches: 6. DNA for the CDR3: TGTGCCAGTGGCCGACTAGCGGGGATCTACAATGAGCAGTTCTTC. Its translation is CASGRLAGIYNEQFF. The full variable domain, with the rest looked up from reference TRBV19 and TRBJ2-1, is DGGITQSPKYLFRKEGQNVTLSCEQNLNHDAMYWYRQDPGQGLRLIYYSQIVNDFQKGDIAEGYSVSREKKESFPLTVTSAQKNPTAFYLCASGRLAGIYNEQFFGPGTRLTVL.

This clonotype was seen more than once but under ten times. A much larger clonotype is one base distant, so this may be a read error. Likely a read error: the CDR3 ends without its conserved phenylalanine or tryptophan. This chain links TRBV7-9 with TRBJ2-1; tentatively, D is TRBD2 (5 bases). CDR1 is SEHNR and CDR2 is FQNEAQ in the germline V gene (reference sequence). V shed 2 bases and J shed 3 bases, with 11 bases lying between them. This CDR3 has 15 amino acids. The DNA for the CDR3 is TGTGCCAGCAGCTTATTAGCGCCTGACTACAATGAGCAGTTCCTC. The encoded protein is CASSLLAPDYNEQFL.

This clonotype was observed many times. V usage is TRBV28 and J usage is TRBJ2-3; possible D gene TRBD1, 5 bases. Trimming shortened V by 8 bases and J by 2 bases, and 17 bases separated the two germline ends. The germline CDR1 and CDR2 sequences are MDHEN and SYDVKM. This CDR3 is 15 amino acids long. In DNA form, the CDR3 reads TGTGCCAGCGTAGGGGAAACCATAACCACAGATACGCAGTATTTT. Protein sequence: CASVGETITTDTQYF.

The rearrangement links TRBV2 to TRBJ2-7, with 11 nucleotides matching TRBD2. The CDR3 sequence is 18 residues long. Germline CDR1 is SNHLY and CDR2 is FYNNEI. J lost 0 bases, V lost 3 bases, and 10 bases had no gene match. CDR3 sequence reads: CASSDPPLAGGVSYEQYV. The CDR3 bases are TGTGCCAGCAGTGATCCCCCTCTAGCGGGGGGTGTCTCCTACGAGCAGTACGTC.

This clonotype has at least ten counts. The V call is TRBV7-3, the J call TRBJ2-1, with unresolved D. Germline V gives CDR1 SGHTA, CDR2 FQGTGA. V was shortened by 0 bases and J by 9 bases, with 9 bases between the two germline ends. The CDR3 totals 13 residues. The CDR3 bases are TGTGCCAGCAGCTTAACAGGTCACCGTGAGCAGTTCTTC. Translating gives CASSLTGHREQFF.

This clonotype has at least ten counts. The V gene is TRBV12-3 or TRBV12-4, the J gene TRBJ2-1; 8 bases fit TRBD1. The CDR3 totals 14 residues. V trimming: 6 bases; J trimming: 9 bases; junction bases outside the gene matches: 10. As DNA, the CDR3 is TGTGCCAGCAGGAAAGACAGGGGCAAGGGTGAGCAGTTCTTC. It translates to CASRKDRGKGEQFF.

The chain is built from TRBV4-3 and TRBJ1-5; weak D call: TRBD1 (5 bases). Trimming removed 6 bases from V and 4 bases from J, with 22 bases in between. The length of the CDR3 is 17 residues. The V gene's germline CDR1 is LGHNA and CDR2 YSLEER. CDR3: CASSPRFRDSENQPQHF. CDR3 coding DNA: TGCGCCAGCAGTCCAAGATTTCGTGACAGCGAGAATCAGCCCCAGCATTTT.

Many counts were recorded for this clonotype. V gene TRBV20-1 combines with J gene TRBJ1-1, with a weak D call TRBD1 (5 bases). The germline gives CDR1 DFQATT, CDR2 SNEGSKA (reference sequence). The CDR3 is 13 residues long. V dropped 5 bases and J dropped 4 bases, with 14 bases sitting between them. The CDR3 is CSAPRVGLTEAFF. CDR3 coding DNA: TGCAGTGCTCCCAGGGTTGGACTCACTGAAGCTTTCTTT.

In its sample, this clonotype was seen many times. The CDR3, as DNA: TGTGCCAGCACCGCCACAGGGGGCGCGGGCGGGGAGCTGTTTTTT. It yields the protein CASTATGGAGGELFF. This chain links TRBV7-8 with TRBJ2-2; the match to TRBD1 covers 9 bases. CDR3 size: 15 residues. V lost 7 bases, J lost 7 bases, and 10 bases stayed unmatched. Looked up from germline, CDR1 is SGHVS and CDR2 is FQNEAQ.

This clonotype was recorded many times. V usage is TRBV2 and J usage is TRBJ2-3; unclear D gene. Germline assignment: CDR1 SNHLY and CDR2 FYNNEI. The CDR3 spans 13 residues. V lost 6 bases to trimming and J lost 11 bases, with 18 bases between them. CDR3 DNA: TGTGCCAGCAGCCCAAACCCCCCCTCGATGCAGTATTTT. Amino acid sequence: CASSPNPPSMQYF. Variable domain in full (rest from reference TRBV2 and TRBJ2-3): EPEVTQTPSHQVTQMGQEVILRCVPISNHLYFYWYRQILGQKVEFLVSFYNNEISEKSEIFDDQFSVERPDGSNFTLKIRSTKLEDSAMYFCASSPNPPSMQYFGPGTRLTVL.

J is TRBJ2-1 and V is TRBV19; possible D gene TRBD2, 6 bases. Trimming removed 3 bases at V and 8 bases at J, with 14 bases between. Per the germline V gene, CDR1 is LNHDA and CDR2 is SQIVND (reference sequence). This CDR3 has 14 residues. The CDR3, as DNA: TGTGCCAGTAGTATTAGGAGGCGGGGCGATGAGCAGTTCTTC. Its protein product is CASSIRRRGDEQFF.

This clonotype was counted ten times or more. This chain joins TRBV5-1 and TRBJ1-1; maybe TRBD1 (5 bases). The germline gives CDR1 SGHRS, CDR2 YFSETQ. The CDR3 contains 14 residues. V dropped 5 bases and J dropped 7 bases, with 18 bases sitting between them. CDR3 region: CASRTGPRVGEAFF. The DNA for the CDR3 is TGCGCCAGCAGAACCGGCCCCAGGGTCGGTGAAGCTTTCTTT. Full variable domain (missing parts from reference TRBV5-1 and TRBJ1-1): KAGVTQTPRYLIKTRGQQVTLSCSPISGHRSVSWYQQTPGQGLQFLFEYFSETQRNKGNFPGRFSGRQFSNSRSEMNVSTLELGDSALYLCASRTGPRVGEAFFGQGTRLTVV.

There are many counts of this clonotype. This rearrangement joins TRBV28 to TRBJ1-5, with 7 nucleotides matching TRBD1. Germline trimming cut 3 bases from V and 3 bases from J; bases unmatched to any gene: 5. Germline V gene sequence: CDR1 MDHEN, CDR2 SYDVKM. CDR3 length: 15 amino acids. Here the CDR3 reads CASSFMTGSNQPQHF. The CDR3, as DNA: TGTGCCAGCAGTTTCATGACAGGGTCCAATCAGCCCCAGCATTTT.

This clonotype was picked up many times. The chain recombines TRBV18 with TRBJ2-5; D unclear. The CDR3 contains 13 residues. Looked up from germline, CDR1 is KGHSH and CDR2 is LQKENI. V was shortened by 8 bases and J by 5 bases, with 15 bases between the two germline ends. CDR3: CASSPGAAETQYF. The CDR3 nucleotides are TGTGCCAGCAGCCCAGGTGCTGCGGAGACCCAGTACTTC. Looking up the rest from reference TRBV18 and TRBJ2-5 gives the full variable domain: NAGVMQNPRHLVRRRGQEARLRCSPMKGHSHVYWYRQLPEEGLKFMVYLQKENIIDESGMPKERFSAEFPKEGPSILRIQQVVRGDSAAYFCASSPGAAETQYFGPGTRLLVL.

Written as DNA, the CDR3 is TGTGCCAGCAGCGTAGGTTTTGGGGGTGCAGGACTGAACACTGAAGCTTTCTTT. This gives the protein CASSVGFGGAGLNTEAFF. The chain is built from TRBV9 and TRBJ1-1, with D tentatively TRBD1 (5 bases). The ends were cut back, 0 bases at V and 0 bases at J, with 18 bases in the middle. The CDR3 contains 18 residues. From germline, CDR1 is SGDLS and CDR2 YYNGEE.

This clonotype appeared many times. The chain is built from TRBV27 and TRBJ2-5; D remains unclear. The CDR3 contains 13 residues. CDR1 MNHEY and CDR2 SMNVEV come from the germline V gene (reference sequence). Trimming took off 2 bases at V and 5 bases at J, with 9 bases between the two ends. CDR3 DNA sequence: TGTGCCAGCAGTTTAGGTCCCCAGGAGACCCAGTACTTC. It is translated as CASSLGPQETQYF.

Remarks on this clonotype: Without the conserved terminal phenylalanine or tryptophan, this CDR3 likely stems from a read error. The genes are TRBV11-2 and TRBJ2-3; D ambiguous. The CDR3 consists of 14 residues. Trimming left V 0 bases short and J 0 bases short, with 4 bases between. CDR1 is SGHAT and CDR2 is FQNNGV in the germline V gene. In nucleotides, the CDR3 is TGTGCCAGCAGCTTAGACTGGAGCACAGATACGCAGTATCTT. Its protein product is CASSLDWSTDTQYL.

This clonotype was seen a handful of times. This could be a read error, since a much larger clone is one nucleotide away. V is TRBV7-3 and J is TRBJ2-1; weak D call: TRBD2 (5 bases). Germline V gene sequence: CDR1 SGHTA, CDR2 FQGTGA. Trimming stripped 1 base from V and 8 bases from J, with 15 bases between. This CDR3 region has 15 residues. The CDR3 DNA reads TGTGCCAGCAGCTTAAATAGCGAGCCAGGTGATGAGCAGTTCTTC. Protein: CASSLNSEPGDEQFF.

The CDR3 nucleotides are TGTGCCACCAGCAGAGATCTCTCTTGGGCATACAATGAGCAGTTCTTC. This encodes CATSRDLSWAYNEQFF. The chain employs TRBV15 and TRBJ2-1; no clear D. The ends were cut back, 0 bases at V and 4 bases at J, with 13 bases in the middle. Germline-derived CDR1 and CDR2 are LNHNV and YYDKDF (reference sequence). The CDR3 has 16 amino acids. Supplemented by reference TRBV15 and TRBJ2-1, the full variable domain reads DAMVIQNPRYQVTQFGKPVTLSCSQTLNHNVMYWYQQKSSQAPKLLFHYYDKDFNNEADTPDNFQSRRPNTSFCFLDIRSPGLGDTAMYLCATSRDLSWAYNEQFFGPGTRLTVL.

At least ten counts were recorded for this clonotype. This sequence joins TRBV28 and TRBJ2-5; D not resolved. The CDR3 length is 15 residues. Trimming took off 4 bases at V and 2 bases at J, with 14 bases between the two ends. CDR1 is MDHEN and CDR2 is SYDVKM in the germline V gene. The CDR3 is CASSSRRTPQETQYF. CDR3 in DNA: TGTGCCAGCAGTTCCCGTCGAACCCCACAAGAGACCCAGTACTTC. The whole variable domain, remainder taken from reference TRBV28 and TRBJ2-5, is DVKVTQSSRYLVKRTGEKVFLECVQDMDHENMFWYRQDPGLGLRLIYFSYDVKMKEKGDIPEGYSVSREKKERFSLILESASTNQTSMYLCASSSRRTPQETQYFGPGTRLLVL.

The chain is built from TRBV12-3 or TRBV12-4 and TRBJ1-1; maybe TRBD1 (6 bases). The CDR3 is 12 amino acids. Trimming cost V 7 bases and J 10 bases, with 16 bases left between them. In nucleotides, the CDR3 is TGTGCCAGCATCCTCAACAGGGATCGAGCTTTCTTT. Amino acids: CASILNRDRAFF.

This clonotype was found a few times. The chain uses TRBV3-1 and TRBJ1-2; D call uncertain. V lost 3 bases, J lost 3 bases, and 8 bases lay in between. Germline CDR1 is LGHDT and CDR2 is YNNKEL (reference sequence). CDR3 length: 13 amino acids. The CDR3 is CASSQRGHYGYTF. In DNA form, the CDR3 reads TGTGCCAGCAGCCAGCGAGGGCACTATGGCTACACCTTC.